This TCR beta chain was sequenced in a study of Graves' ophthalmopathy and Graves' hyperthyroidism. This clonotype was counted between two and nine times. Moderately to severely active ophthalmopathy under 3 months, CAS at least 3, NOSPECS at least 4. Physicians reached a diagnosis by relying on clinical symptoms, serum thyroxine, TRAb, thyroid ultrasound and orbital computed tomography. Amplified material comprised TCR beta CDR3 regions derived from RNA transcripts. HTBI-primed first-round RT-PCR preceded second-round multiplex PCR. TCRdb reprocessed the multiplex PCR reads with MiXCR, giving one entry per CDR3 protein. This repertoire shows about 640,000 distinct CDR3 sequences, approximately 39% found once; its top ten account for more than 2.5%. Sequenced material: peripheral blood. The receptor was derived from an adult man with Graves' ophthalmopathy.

This chain's CDR3 is CSARLVSSYNSPLHF. The CDR3 region has the DNA TGCAGTGCTAGACTTGTAAGCTCCTATAATTCACCCCTCCACTTT. This chain uses TRBV20-1 with TRBJ1-6; D unresolved. CDR3 size: 15 residues. V lost 2 bases and J lost 0, with 8 bases in between. Germline values: CDR1 DFQATT, CDR2 SNEGSKA (reference sequence).